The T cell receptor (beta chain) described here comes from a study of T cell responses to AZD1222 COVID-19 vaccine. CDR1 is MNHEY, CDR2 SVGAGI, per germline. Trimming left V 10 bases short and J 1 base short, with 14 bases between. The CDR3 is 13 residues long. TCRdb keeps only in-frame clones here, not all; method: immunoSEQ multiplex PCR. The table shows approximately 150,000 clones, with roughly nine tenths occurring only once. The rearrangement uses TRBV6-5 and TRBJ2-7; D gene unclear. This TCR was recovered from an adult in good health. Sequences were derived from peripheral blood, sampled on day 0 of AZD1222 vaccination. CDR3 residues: CATAPDGSYEQYF. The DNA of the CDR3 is TGTGCCACAGCCCCGGACGGGTCCTACGAGCAGTACTTC.